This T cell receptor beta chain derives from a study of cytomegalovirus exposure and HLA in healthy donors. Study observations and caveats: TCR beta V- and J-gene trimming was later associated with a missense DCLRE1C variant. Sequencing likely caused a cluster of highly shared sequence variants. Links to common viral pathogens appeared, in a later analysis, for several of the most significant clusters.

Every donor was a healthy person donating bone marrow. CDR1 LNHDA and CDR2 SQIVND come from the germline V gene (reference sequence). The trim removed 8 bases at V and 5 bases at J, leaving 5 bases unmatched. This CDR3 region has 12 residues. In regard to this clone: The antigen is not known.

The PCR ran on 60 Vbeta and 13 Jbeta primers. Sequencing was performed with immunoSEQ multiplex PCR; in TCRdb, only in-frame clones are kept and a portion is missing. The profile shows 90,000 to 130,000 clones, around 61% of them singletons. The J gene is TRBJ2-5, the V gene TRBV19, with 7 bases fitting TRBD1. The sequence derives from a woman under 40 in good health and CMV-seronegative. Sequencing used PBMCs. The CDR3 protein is CASGTARETQYF. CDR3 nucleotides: TGTGCCAGTGGGACAGCGCGGGAGACCCAGTACTTC.